One and the same sample provided the 15 T cell receptor beta chains below, sequenced in a study of CXCR3-negative and CXCR3-positive naive CD8 T cells. These receptors' targets are unknown. The study made its TRB cDNA libraries by 5' RACE, adding UMI labels. TCRdb processed the 5' RACE reads again and assigns one entry to each CDR3 protein, with no DNA. The record lists around 65,000 distinct CDR3 sequences, of which the ten most abundant hold around 0.7%. Overall study results and limits: Hydrophobicity of TRB CDR3s was greater in CXCR3-positive naive cells than in CXCR3-negative naive cells.

Sequencing used naive CXCR3+ CD8+ T cells from blood. Subset defined: CD45RO-CCR7+CD27+CD95- naive CD8+ T cells expressing CXCR3 (TNR3+). Receptors were obtained from a human donor in good health. Some clones in this sample may be carry-over from other donors' samples.

This chain joins TRBV28 and TRBJ2-7; the TRBD2 assignment by TCRdb is unverifiable without DNA. CDR3 length equals 15 residues. Germline CDR1 is MDHEN and CDR2 is SYDVKM. This CDR3 reads CASDVGLAGAYEQYF.

The V gene is TRBV6-5, the J gene TRBJ1-2; TCRdb selects TRBD1, and the lack of DNA leaves this call unchecked. The germline V gene encodes CDR1 MNHEY and CDR2 SVGAGI. The CDR3 sequence is 15 residues long. This chain's CDR3 is CASSYDFQGAYGYTF.

The rearrangement uses TRBV5-1 and TRBJ2-7. CDR3 length: 11 amino acids. In germline, CDR1 is SGHRS, CDR2 YFSETQ. The CDR3 sequence is CASSFSSEQYF. Full variable domain (rest looked up from reference TRBV5-1 and TRBJ2-7): KAGVTQTPRYLIKTRGQQVTLSCSPISGHRSVSWYQQTPGQGLQFLFEYFSETQRNKGNFPGRFSGRQFSNSRSEMNVSTLELGDSALYLCASSFSSEQYFGPGTRLTVT.

V gene TRBV7-6 combines with J gene TRBJ1-1; the D call from TCRdb, TRBD1, cannot be confirmed without DNA. Germline V gene sequence: CDR1 SGHVS, CDR2 FNYEAQ. The CDR3 runs 15 residues. This CDR3 is CASSPDRRLNTEAFF.

The chain has TRBV11-3 and TRBJ2-1; TCRdb's D gene call, TRBD1, goes unchecked for lack of DNA. This CDR3 is built from 14 residues. Germline lookup yields CDR1 SGHNT and CDR2 YENEEA. The CDR3 is CASSLLGQNNEQFF.

V is TRBV19 and J is TRBJ2-4; TCRdb's D call, TRBD1, is unchecked because there is no DNA. The CDR3 runs to 17 residues. Germline V gene data show CDR1 as LNHDA and CDR2 as SQIVND (reference sequence). The CDR3 reads CASSAGQGFLAKNIQYF.

The chain recombines TRBV21-1 with TRBJ1-2; the D gene TCRdb calls, TRBD1, cannot be checked with no DNA. TRBV21-1 is designated a pseudogene. The CDR3 is made up of 16 amino acids. CDR3 loop: CASSKSIRDSNYGYTF.

J is TRBJ2-7 and V is TRBV29-1; TCRdb's assignment of TRBD1 cannot be checked, as there is no DNA. The CDR3 extends over 15 amino acids. Germline CDR1 SQVTM, CDR2 ANQGSEA. The CDR3 spells CSVFQAGAGTYEQYF.

This chain connects TRBV10-3 to TRBJ2-3. CDR1 is ENHRY, CDR2 SYGVKD, per germline. The CDR3 loop spans 14 amino acids. The CDR3 here is CAISDVGSTDTQYF.

CDR3 sequence reads: CASNPQGASEHYGYTF. This chain joins TRBV7-9 and TRBJ1-2; there is no DNA to check the TCRdb D call of TRBD1. This CDR3 has 16 residues. Germline V gene data show CDR1 as SEHNR and CDR2 as FQNEAQ (reference sequence).

This rearrangement joins TRBV4-3 to TRBJ2-7; lacking DNA, the TRBD1 call made by TCRdb goes unchecked. The CDR3 contains 18 residues. Germline V CDR1 and CDR2: LGHNA, YSLEER. The CDR3 sequence is CASSQDLSAGTVTYEQYF.

V usage is TRBV5-1 and J usage is TRBJ2-7; TCRdb indicates TRBD2, and absent DNA this call remains unverified. The CDR3 is made up of 12 amino acids. Germline V gene data show CDR1 as SGHRS and CDR2 as YFSETQ. CDR3 protein: CASSFQGHEQYF.

CDR3 protein: CASRTDNYTGELFF. This chain joins TRBV10-1 and TRBJ2-2; TCRdb returns TRBD1, unconfirmable since there is no DNA. In germline, CDR1 is WNHNN, CDR2 SYGVQD (reference sequence). There are 14 residues in the CDR3.

The chain carries TRBV29-1 and TRBJ1-2. CDR1 and CDR2 from the germline V gene are SQVTM and ANQGSEA. There are 13 residues in the CDR3. CDR3: CSVEIGTNYGYTF. Full variable domain (rest looked up from reference TRBV29-1 and TRBJ1-2): SAVISQKPSRDICQRGTSLTIQCQVDSQVTMMFWYRQQPGQSLTLIATANQGSEATYESGFVIDKFPISRPNLTFSTLTVSNMSPEDSSIYLCSVEIGTNYGYTFGSGTRLTVV.

The chain combines TRBV6-5 with TRBJ2-2. CDR3 length: 19 amino acids. In germline, CDR1 is MNHEY, CDR2 SVGAGI. The CDR3 loop reads CATNPFVGYPSTNTGELFF.